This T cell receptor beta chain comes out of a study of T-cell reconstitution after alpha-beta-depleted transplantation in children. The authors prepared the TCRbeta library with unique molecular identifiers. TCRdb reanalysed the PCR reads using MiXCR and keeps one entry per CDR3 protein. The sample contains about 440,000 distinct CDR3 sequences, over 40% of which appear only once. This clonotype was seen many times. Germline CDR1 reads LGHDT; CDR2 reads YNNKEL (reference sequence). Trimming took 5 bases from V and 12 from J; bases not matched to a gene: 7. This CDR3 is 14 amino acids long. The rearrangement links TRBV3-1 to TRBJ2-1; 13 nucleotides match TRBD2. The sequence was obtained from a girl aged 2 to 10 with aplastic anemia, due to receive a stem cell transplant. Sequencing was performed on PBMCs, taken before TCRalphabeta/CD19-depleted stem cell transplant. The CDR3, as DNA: TGTGCCAGCAGCGAAGGAGGGACTAGCGGGGCGCAGTTCTTC. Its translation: CASSEGGTSGAQFF.